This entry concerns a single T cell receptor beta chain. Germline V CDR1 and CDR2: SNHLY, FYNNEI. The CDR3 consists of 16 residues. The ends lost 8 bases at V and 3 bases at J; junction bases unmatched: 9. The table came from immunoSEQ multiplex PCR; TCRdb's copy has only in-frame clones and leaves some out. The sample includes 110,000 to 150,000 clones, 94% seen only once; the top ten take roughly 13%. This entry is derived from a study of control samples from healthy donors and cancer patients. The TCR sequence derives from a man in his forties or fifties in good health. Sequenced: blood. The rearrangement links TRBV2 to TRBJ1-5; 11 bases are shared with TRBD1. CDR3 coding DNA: TGTGCCAGCGCTTCTGGACAGGGGGCGGTCAATCAGCCCCAGCATTTT. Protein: CASASGQGAVNQPQHF.